This T cell receptor (beta chain) originates from a study of cytomegalovirus exposure and HLA in healthy donors. General observations from the study: It was reported that TCR beta sequences correctly inferred the HLA-A and HLA-B alleles for most subjects.

As regards this clone: Its specificity is unknown.

The CDR3 totals 13 residues. Looked up from germline, CDR1 is SGHNT and CDR2 is YENEEA. 13 Jbeta primers and 60 Vbeta primers were used for the PCR. Assay: immunoSEQ multiplex PCR; the TCRdb copy retains only in-frame clones and omits some. This sample carries more than 130,000 clones, approximately 80% of them seen once, and the ten largest clones take approximately 5.1%. This TCR was recovered from a male donor in good health and CMV-seronegative. The sample was PBMCs. This sequence joins TRBV11-3 and TRBJ2-5; D not resolved. Near its end, the DNA agrees better with TRBJ2-7, so the J call may be wrong. The CDR3 spells CASSLRADYEQYF. The CDR3 region has the DNA TGTGCCAGCAGCTTACGGGCGGACTACGAGCAGTACTTC.